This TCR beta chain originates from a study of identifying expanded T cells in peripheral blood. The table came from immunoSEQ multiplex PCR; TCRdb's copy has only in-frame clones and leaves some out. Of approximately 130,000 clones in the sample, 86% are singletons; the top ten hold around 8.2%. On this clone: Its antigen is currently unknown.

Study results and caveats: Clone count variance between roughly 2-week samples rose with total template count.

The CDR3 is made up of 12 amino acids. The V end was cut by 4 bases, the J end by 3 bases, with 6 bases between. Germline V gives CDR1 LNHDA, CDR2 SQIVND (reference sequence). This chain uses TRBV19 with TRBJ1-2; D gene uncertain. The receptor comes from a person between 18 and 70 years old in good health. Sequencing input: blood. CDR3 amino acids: CASSRSDYGYTF. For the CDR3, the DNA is TGTGCCAGTAGTAGGTCCGACTATGGCTACACCTTC. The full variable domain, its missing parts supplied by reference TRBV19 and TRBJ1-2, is DGGITQSPKYLFRKEGQNVTLSCEQNLNHDAMYWYRQDPGQGLRLIYYSQIVNDFQKGDIAEGYSVSREKKESFPLTVTSAQKNPTAFYLCASSRSDYGYTFGSGTRLTVV.